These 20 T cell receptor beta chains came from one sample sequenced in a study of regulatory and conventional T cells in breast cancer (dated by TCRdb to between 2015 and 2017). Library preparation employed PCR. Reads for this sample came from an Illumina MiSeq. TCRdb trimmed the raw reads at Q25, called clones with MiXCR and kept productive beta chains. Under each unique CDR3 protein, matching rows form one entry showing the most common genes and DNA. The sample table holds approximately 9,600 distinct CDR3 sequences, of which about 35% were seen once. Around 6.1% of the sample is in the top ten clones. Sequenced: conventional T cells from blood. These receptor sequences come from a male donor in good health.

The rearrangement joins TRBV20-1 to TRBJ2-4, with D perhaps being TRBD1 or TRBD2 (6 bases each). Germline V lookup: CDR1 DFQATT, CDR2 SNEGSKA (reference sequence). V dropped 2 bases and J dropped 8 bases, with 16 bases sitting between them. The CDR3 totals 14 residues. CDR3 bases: TGCAGTGCTAGACGAGAGGGGGGAGTTTACATTCAGTACTTC. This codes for CSARREGGVYIQYF.

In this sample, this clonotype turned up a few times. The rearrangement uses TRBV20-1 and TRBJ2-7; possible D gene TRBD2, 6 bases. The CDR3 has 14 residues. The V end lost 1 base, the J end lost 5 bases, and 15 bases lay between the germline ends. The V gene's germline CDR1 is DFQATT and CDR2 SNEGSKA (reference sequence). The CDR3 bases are TGCAGTGCTAGAGTTCTGGCGGGGATGGACGAGCAGTACTTC. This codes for CSARVLAGMDEQYF.

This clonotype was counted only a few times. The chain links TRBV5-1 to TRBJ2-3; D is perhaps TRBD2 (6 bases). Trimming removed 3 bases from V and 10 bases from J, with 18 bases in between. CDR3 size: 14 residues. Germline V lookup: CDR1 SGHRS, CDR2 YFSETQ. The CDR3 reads CASSSQSGGIAQYF. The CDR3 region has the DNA TGCGCCAGCAGCTCTCAATCCGGGGGAATTGCGCAGTATTTT.

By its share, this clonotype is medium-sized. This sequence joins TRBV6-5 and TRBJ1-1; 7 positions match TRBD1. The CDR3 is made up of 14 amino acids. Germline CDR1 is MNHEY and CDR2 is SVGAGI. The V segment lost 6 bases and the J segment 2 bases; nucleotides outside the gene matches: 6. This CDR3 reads CASRTGTDNTEAFF. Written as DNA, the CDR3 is TGTGCCAGCAGGACCGGGACAGACAACACTGAAGCTTTCTTT.

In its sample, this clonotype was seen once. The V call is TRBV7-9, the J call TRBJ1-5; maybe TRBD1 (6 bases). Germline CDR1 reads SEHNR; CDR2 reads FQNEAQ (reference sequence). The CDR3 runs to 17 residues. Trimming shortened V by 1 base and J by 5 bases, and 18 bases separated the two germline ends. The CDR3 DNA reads TGTGCCAGCAGCTTAGGGAGACTCGACAGGCGCCATCAGCCCCAGCATTTT. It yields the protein CASSLGRLDRRHQPQHF.

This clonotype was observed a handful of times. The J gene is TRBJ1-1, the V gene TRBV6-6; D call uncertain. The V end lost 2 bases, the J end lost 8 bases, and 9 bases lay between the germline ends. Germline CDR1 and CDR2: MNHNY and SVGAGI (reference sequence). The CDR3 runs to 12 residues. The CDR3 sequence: CASSYTTEEAFF. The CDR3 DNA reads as TGTGCCAGCAGTTACACTACGGAGGAAGCTTTCTTT.

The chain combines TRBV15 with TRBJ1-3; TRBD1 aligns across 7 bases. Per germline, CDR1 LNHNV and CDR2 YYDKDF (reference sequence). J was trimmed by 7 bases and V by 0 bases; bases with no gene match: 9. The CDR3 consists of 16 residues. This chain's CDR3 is CATSRDFSGGKNTIYF. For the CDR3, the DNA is TGTGCCACCAGCAGAGATTTTTCAGGGGGAAAGAACACCATATATTTT.

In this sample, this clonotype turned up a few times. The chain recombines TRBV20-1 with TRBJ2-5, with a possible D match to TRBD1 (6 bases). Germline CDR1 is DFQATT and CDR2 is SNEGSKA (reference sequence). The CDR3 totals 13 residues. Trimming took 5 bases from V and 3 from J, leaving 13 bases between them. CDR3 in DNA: TGCAGTGCTGCCCGGACAGTTAAAGAGACCCAGTACTTC. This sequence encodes CSAARTVKETQYF.

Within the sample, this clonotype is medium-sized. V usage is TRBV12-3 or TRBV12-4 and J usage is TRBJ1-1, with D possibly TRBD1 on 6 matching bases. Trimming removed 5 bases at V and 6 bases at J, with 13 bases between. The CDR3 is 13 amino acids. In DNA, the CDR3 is TGTGCCAGCAGTCCCCTGTGGACAGCTGAAGCTTTCTTT. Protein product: CASSPLWTAEAFF.

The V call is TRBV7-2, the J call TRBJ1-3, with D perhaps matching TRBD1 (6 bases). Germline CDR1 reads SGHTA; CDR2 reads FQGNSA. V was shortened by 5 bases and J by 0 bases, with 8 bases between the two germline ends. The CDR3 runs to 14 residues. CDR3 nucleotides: TGTGCCAGCAGCACGACAGGCTCTGGAAACACCATATATTTT. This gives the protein CASSTTGSGNTIYF.

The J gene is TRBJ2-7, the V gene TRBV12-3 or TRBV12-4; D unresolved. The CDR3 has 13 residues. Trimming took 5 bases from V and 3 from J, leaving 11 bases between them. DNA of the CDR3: TGTGCCAGCAGTAAGGGCCTTGGCTACGAGCAGTACTTC. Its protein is CASSKGLGYEQYF.

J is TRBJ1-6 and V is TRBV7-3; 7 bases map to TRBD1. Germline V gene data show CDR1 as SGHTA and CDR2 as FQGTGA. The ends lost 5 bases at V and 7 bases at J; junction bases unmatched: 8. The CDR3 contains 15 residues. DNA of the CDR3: TGTGCCAGCAGCCTAGACAGGGCAATAAATTCACCCCTCCACTTT. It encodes CASSLDRAINSPLHF.

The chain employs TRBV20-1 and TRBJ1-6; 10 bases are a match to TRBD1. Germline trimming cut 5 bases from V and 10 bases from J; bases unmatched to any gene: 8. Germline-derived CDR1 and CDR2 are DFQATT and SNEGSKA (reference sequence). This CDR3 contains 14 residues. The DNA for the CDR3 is TGCAGTGCTTCCGGGGGACAGGGGCAATCACCCCTCCACTTT. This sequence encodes CSASGGQGQSPLHF.

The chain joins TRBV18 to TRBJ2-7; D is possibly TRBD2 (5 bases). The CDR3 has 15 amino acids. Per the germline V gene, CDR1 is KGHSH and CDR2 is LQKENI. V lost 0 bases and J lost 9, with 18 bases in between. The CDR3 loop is CASSPPREGLRGQYF. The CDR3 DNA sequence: TGTGCCAGCTCACCACCCCGGGAAGGCCTGAGAGGGCAGTACTTC.

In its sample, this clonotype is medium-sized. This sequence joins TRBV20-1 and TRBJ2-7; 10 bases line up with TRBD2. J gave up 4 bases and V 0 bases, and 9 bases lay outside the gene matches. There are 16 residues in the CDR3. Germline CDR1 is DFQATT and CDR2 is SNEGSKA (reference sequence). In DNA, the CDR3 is TGCAGTGCTAGAGATCCCGGGGGTAGCGGGGGGTACGAGCAGTACTTC. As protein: CSARDPGGSGGYEQYF.

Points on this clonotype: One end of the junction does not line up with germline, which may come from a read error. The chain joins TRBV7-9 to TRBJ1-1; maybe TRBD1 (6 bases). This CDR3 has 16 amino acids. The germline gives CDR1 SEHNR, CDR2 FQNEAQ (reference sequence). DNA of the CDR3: TGTGCCAGCAGCCCCTCTGGCGGGGGCGTGAAGACTGAAGCTTTCTTT. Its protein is CASSPSGGGVKTEAFF.

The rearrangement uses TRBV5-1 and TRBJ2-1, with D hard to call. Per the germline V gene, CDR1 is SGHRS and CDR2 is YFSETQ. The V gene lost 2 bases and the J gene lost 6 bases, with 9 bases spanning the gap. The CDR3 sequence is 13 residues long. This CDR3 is CASSFRSSNEQFF. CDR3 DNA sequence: TGCGCCAGCAGCTTTCGGTCTAGCAATGAGCAGTTCTTC.

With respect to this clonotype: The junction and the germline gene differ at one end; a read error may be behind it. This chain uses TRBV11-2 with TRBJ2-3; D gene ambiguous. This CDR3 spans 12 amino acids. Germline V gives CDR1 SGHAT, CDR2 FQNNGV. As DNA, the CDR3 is TGTGCCAACAGCTTAGTATCGGATACGCAGTATTTT. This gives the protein CANSLVSDTQYF.

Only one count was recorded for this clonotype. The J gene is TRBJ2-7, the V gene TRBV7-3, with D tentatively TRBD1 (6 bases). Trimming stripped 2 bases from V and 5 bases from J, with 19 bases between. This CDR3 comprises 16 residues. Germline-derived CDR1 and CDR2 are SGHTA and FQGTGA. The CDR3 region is CASSLPFNRAADEQYF. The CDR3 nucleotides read TGTGCCAGCAGCTTACCTTTTAACAGGGCGGCGGACGAGCAGTACTTC.

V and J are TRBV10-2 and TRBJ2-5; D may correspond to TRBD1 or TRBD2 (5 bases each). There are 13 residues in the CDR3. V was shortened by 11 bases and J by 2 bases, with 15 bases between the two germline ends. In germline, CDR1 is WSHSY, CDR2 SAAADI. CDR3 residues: CASARGVQETQYF. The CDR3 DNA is TGCGCCTCAGCCAGAGGGGTTCAAGAGACCCAGTACTTC.